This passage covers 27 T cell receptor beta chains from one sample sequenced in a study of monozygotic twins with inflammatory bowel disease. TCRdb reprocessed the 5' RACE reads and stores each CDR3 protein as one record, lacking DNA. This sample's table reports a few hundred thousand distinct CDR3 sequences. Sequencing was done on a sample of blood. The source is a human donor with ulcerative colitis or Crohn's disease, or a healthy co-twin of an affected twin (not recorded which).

CDR3 amino acids: CSVGEGNSPLHF. The V call is TRBV20-1, the J call TRBJ1-6. The CDR3 covers 12 residues. CDR1 and CDR2 (germline): DFQATT, SNEGSKA (reference sequence).

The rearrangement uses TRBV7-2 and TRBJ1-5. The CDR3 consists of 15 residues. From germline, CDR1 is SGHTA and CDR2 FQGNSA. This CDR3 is CASSLSGTTHQPQHF.

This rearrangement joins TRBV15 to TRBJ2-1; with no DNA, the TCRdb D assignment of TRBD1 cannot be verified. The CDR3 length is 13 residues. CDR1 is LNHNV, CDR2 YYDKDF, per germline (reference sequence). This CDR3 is CATRTGVRNEQFF.

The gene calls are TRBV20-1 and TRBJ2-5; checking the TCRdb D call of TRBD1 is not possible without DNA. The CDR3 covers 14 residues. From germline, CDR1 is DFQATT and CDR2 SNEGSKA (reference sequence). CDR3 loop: CSAMDSLREETQYF.

The CDR3 protein is CASSPQRGPNTGELFF. This sequence joins TRBV4-2 and TRBJ2-2; as DNA is missing, the TRBD1 call by TCRdb cannot be tested. Germline CDR1 reads LGHNA; CDR2 reads YNFKEQ. The CDR3 loop spans 16 amino acids.

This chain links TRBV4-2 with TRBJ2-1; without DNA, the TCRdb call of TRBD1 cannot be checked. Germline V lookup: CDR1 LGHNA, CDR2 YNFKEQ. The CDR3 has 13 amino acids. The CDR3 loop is CASSHGPGDEQFF.

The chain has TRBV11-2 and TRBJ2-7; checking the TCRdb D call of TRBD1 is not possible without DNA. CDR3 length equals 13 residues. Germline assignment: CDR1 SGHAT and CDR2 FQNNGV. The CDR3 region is CASRMTVSYEQYF.

CDR3 sequence: CASGLSTGGTGELFF. The V call is TRBV11-2, the J call TRBJ2-2; with no DNA, the TCRdb D assignment of TRBD1 cannot be verified. Germline-derived CDR1 and CDR2 are SGHAT and FQNNGV. This CDR3 contains 15 residues. Based on the CDR3 plus reference TRBV11-2 and TRBJ2-2, the full variable domain is EAGVAQSPRYKIIEKRQSVAFWCNPISGHATLYWYQQILGQGPKLLIQFQNNGVVDDSQLPKDRFSAERLKGVDSTLKIQPAKLEDSAVYLCASGLSTGGTGELFFGEGSRLTVL.

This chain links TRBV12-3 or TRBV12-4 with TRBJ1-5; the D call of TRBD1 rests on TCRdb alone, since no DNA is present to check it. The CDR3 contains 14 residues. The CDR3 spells CASSWGASNQPQHF.

The CDR3 region is CASSSGSRNQPQHF. The rearrangement joins TRBV27 to TRBJ1-5. Germline V gives CDR1 MNHEY, CDR2 SMNVEV (reference sequence). The length of the CDR3 is 14 residues.

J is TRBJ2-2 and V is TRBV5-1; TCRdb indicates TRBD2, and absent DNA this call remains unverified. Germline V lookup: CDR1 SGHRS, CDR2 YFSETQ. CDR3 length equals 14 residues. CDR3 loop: CASSLEGLGGELFF.

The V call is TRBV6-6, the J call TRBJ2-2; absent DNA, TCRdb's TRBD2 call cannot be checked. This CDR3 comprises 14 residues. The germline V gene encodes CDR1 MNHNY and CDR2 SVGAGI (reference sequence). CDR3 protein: CASSYSQGRGELFF.

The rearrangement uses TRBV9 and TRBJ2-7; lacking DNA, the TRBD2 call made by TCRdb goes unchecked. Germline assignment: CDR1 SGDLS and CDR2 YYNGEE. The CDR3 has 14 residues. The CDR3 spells CASSGTSGSYEQYF.

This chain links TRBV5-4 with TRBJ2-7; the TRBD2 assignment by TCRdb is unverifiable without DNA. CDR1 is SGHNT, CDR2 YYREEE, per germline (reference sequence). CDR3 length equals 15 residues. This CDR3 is CASSLVGLANYEQYF.

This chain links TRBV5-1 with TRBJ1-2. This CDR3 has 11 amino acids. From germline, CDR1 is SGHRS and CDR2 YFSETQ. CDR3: CASSPPYGYTF.

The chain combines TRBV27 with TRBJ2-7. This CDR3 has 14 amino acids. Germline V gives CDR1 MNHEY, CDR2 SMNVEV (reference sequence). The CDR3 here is CASSSKIGSYEQYF.

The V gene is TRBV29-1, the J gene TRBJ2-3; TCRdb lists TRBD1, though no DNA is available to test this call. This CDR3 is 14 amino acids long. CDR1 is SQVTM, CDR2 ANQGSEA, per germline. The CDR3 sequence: CSVRKGTITDTQYF.

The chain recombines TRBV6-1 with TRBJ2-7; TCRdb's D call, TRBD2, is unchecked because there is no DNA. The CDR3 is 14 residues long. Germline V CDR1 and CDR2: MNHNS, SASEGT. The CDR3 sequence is CASEGGKKYYEQYF.

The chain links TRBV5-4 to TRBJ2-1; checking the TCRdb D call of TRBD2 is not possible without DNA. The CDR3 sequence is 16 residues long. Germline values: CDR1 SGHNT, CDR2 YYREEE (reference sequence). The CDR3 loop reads CASSLRTSGIGNEQFF.

CDR3 protein: CACEGGADTQYF. The genes are TRBV7-9 and TRBJ2-3; checking the TCRdb D call of TRBD1 is not possible without DNA. The CDR3 is 12 residues long. Germline V gene data show CDR1 as SEHNR and CDR2 as FQNEAQ (reference sequence).

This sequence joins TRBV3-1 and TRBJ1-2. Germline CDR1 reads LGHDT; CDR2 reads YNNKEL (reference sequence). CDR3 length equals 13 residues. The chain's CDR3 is CASSIGSYYGYTF.

The CDR3: CSVDPMTSGLPTQYF. The genes are TRBV29-1 and TRBJ2-5; TCRdb lists TRBD2, though no DNA is available to test this call. Germline CDR1 is SQVTM and CDR2 is ANQGSEA. This CDR3 has 15 residues.

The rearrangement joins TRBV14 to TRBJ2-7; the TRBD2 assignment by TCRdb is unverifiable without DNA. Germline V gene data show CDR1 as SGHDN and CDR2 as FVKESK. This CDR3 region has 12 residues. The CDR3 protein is CASRPSVGEQYF.

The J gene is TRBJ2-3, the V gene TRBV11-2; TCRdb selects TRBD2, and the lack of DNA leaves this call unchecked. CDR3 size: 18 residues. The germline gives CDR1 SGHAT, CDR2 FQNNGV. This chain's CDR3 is CASSTPTSGRSGTDTQYF.

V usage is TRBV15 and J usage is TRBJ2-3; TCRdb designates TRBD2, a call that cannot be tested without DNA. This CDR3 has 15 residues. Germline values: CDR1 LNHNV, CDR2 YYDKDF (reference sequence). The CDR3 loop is CATSIQRGGLDTQYF.

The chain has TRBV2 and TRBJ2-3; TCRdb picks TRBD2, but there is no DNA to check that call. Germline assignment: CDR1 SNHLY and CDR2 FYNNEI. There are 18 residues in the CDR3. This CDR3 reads CASRLGSGGAVGTDTQYF.

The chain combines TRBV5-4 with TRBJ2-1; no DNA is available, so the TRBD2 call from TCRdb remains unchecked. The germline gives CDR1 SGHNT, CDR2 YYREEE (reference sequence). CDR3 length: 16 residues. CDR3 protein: CASSLGRLAGGTEQFF.